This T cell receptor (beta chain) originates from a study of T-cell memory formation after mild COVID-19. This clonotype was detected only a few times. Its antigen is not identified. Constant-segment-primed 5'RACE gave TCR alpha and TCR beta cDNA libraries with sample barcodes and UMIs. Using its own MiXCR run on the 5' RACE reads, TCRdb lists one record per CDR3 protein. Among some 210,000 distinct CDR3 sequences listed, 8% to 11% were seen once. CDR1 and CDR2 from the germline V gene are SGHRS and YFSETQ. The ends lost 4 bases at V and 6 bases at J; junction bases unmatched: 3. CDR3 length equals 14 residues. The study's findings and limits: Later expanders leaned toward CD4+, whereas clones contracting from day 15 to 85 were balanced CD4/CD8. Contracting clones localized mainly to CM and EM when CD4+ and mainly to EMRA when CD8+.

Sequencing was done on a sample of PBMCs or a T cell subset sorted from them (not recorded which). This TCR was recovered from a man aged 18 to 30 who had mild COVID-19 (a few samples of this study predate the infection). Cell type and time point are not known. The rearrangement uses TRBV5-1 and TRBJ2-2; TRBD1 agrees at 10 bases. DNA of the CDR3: TGCGCCAGCAGCGAGGGGACAGGGGCCGGGGAGCTGTTTTTT. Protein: CASSEGTGAGELFF.